These 21 T cell receptor beta chains were all obtained from the same sample, sequenced in a study of early T cells in non-severe SARS-CoV-2 infection. Using its own MiXCR run on the 5' RACE reads, TCRdb lists one record per CDR3 protein. The sample yields some 66,000 distinct CDR3 sequences, 9.1% seen once. Sequences were obtained from whole blood. The receptors come from an adult who was a healthcare worker with PCR-confirmed SARS-CoV-2 infection or an uninfected control (not recorded which).

This clonotype has a handful of counts. The chain has TRBV20-1 and TRBJ1-1; D might be TRBD1 (5 bases). The V end was cut by 0 bases, the J end by 5 bases, with 13 bases between. The length of the CDR3 is 14 residues. The V gene's germline CDR1 is DFQATT and CDR2 SNEGSKA (reference sequence). CDR3 coding DNA: TGCAGTGCTAGAGACCTGGGGCTTAATACTGAAGCTTTCTTT. Protein sequence: CSARDLGLNTEAFF.

The chain links TRBV21-1 to TRBJ2-1; the table assigns TRBD1, which was not confirmed against the DNA. TRBV21-1 counts as a pseudogene. The CDR3 consists of 15 residues. CDR3 amino acids: CASSRPRGSGNEQFF. The CDR3 coding sequence is TGTGCCAGCAGCAGGCCTAGGGGCTCGGGCAATGAGCAGTTCTTC.

This clonotype was observed a few times. The gene calls are TRBV5-1 and TRBJ2-2; D gene unclear. The CDR3 has 14 residues. V lost 3 bases and J 1 base, leaving 7 bases between the germline ends. CDR1 is SGHRS, CDR2 YFSETQ, per germline. The CDR3 reads CASSSNRNTGELFF. The DNA of the CDR3 is TGCGCCAGCAGCTCGAACAGGAACACCGGGGAGCTGTTTTTT.

This clonotype has only a few counts. The chain combines TRBV5-1 with TRBJ2-7; the D call may be TRBD1 or TRBD2 (5 bases each). Trimming pared 0 bases from V and 6 bases from J, leaving 10 bases between. Germline lookup yields CDR1 SGHRS and CDR2 YFSETQ. The CDR3 is 13 residues long. The CDR3 loop reads CASSLAGAPEQYF. CDR3 coding DNA: TGCGCCAGCAGCTTGGCCGGGGCACCCGAGCAGTACTTC.

To note about this clonotype: At one of its ends the junction is not consistent with the germline gene, which may arise from a read error. This chain uses TRBV2 with TRBJ2-1, with D possibly being TRBD2 (5 bases). Germline CDR1 reads SNHLY; CDR2 reads FYNNEI. The CDR3 has 9 amino acids. The chain's CDR3 is CASSETILF. CDR3 nucleotide sequence: TGTGCCAGCAGTGAGACTATCCTCTTC.

This clonotype was counted only a few times. The CDR3 sequence: CASSLHGMYTQYF. CDR3 in DNA: TGTGCCAGCAGCTTACACGGGATGTATACGCAGTATTTT. The J gene is TRBJ2-3, the V gene TRBV7-8, with D perhaps TRBD2 (5 bases). Per germline, CDR1 SGHVS and CDR2 FQNEAQ. Trimming left V 2 bases short and J 7 bases short, with 10 bases between. The CDR3 has 13 residues.

This clonotype was seen at least ten times. V usage is TRBV7-9 and J usage is TRBJ2-1; 7 bases fit TRBD1. The CDR3 length is 15 residues. CDR1 is SEHNR, CDR2 FQNEAQ, per germline (reference sequence). V was clipped by 3 bases and J by 7 bases; unmatched bases: 9. The CDR3 sequence is CASSFETGITNEQFF. The CDR3 DNA sequence: TGTGCCAGCAGCTTCGAGACAGGGATAACGAATGAGCAGTTCTTC.

This clonotype was recorded a few times. The chain couples TRBV5-6 to TRBJ2-1; perhaps D is TRBD1 or TRBD2 (6 bases each). The CDR3 has 15 residues. The ends were cut back, 4 bases at V and 0 bases at J, with 11 bases in the middle. Germline V gene sequence: CDR1 SGHDT, CDR2 YYEEEE. The DNA for the CDR3 is TGTGCCAGCAGCCTGGGGGGCGGCTCCTACAATGAGCAGTTCTTC. Translated: CASSLGGGSYNEQFF.

This clonotype was detected a few times. V is TRBV5-1 and J is TRBJ2-7; D is unresolved. This CDR3 contains 14 residues. Germline V gene sequence: CDR1 SGHRS, CDR2 YFSETQ. V was pared by 1 base and J by 0 bases, with 8 bases between. The CDR3, as DNA: TGCGCCAGCAGCTTGTGGCAGCCCTCCTACGAGCAGTACTTC. Translating it yields CASSLWQPSYEQYF.

V gene TRBV6-2 or TRBV6-3 combines with J gene TRBJ2-3; no reliable D call. The CDR3 runs to 13 residues. Trimming removed 6 bases from V and 1 base from J, with 8 bases in between. Germline assignment: CDR1 MNHEY and CDR2 SVGEGT. In DNA form, the CDR3 reads TGTGCCAGCAGGGGCATCGGCACAGATACGCAGTATTTT. Protein product: CASRGIGTDTQYF.

This clonotype appeared a few times. This chain joins TRBV12-3 or TRBV12-4 and TRBJ2-1; tentatively, D is TRBD2 (6 bases). The CDR3 is made up of 12 amino acids. The V gene lost 6 bases and the J gene lost 12 bases, with 15 bases spanning the gap. Here the CDR3 reads CASSWEDYVQFF. Written as DNA, the CDR3 is TGTGCCAGCAGCTGGGAGGACTACGTGCAGTTCTTC.

This clonotype occurred a few times. Here the CDR3 reads CASSIRWLQFF. CDR3 nucleotide sequence: TGTGCCAGTAGTATTCGATGGCTGCAGTTCTTC. This chain connects TRBV19 to TRBJ2-1; D not certain. V gave up 3 bases and J gave up 12 bases, with 9 bases separating them. CDR1 LNHDA and CDR2 SQIVND come from the germline V gene (reference sequence). The CDR3 is 11 amino acids. The full variable domain, its missing parts supplied by reference TRBV19 and TRBJ2-1, is DGGITQSPKYLFRKEGQNVTLSCEQNLNHDAMYWYRQDPGQGLRLIYYSQIVNDFQKGDIAEGYSVSREKKESFPLTVTSAQKNPTAFYLCASSIRWLQFFGPGTRLTVL.

This clonotype occurred many times. The rearrangement joins TRBV7-3 to TRBJ2-1, with D possibly TRBD2 on 6 matching bases. V lost 4 bases, J lost 3 bases, and 10 bases lay in between. Germline V gene lookup returns CDR1 SGHTA and CDR2 FQGTGA. The CDR3 sequence is 14 residues long. The CDR3 nucleotides read TGTGCCAGCAGCTCCGACGGGGGCTACAATGAGCAGTTCTTC. Its translation: CASSSDGGYNEQFF.

This clonotype appeared a few times. The chain is built from TRBV2 and TRBJ2-1; 11 positions match TRBD2. The ends lost 7 bases at V and 4 bases at J; junction bases unmatched: 12. CDR1 and CDR2 (germline): SNHLY, FYNNEI. The CDR3 length is 17 residues. CDR3 bases: TGTGCCAGCACGCGTACCGGGACTAGCGGTGCTTACAATGAGCAGTTCTTC. Protein: CASTRTGTSGAYNEQFF.

This clonotype has only a few counts. This chain uses TRBV4-1 with TRBJ1-3; D is undetermined. Germline CDR1 and CDR2: MGHRA and YSYEKL. This CDR3 comprises 15 residues. V lost 2 bases, J lost 3 bases, and 11 bases lay in between. CDR3 in amino acids: CASSQYSHDGNTIYF. In nucleotides, the CDR3 is TGCGCCAGCAGCCAATATAGTCATGATGGAAACACCATATATTTT.

The chain carries TRBV20-1 and TRBJ1-5; 12 bases are shared with TRBD1. The CDR3 loop spans 14 amino acids. Germline CDR1 DFQATT, CDR2 SNEGSKA (reference sequence). V lost 6 bases and J lost 4; bases outside the gene matches: 4. The CDR3 protein is CSATGQGANQPQHF. The DNA for the CDR3 is TGCAGTGCCACGGGACAGGGGGCTAATCAGCCCCAGCATTTT.

This chain joins TRBV7-2 and TRBJ1-1, with 8 positions matching TRBD1. The V gene end was trimmed by 5 bases and the J gene end by 0 bases; junction bases not matched to a gene: 8. Germline lookup yields CDR1 SGHTA and CDR2 FQGNSA. CDR3 length: 16 residues. The CDR3 loop is CASSPRTGKLNTEAFF. DNA of the CDR3: TGTGCCAGCAGCCCACGGACAGGGAAGCTGAACACTGAAGCTTTCTTT.

The rearrangement links TRBV7-2 to TRBJ2-5; D possibly corresponds to TRBD2 (7 bases). Trimming took 2 bases from V and 5 from J, leaving 18 bases between them. This CDR3 is 16 amino acids long. Germline CDR1 and CDR2: SGHTA and FQGNSA. This CDR3 is CASSLRPSGGGETQYF. CDR3 nucleotides: TGTGCCAGCAGCTTACGTCCTAGCGGAGGGGGGGAGACCCAGTACTTC.

This clonotype was seen a handful of times. J is TRBJ2-1 and V is TRBV21-1. TRBV21-1 is an annotated pseudogene. The CDR3 contains 16 residues. Here the CDR3 reads CASSKAVGSSYNEQFF. As DNA, the CDR3 is TGTGCCAGCAGCAAAGCGGTGGGGAGCTCCTACAATGAGCAGTTCTTC.

This clonotype was counted between two and nine times. V and J are TRBV7-3 and TRBJ2-1; 8 nucleotides match TRBD2. Germline assignment: CDR1 SGHTA and CDR2 FQGTGA. CDR3 length equals 15 residues. After removal of 2 bases from V and 3 bases from J, the junction contained 3 bases not matched to a gene. CDR3 sequence (DNA): TGTGCCAGCAGCTTAGCGGGAGGCATCTACAATGAGCAGTTCTTC. Translation gives CASSLAGGIYNEQFF.

The table lists this clonotype with a few counts. This chain connects TRBV7-9 to TRBJ2-5, with 7 positions matching TRBD1. The length of the CDR3 is 15 residues. The V segment lost 0 bases and the J segment 1 base; nucleotides outside the gene matches: 2. The germline V gene has CDR1 SEHNR and CDR2 FQNEAQ (reference sequence). The DNA of the CDR3 is TGTGCCAGCAGCTTAGCCAGGGGGTTCCAAGAGACCCAGTACTTC. Encoded protein: CASSLARGFQETQYF.